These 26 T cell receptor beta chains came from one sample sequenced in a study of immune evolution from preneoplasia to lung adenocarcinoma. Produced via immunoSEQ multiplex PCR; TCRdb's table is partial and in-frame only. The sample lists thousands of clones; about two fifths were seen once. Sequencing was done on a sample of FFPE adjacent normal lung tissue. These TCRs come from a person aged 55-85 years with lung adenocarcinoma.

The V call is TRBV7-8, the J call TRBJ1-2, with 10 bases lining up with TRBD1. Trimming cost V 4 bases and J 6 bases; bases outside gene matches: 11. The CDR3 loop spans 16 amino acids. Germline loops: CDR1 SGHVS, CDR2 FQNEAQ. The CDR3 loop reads CASSSHTSTGGDGYTF. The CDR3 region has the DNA TGTGCCAGCAGCTCCCACACATCGACAGGGGGCGATGGCTACACCTTC.

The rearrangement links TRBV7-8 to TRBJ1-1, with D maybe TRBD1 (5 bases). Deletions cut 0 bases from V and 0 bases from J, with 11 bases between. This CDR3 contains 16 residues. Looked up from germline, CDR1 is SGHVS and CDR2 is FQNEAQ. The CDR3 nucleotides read TGTGCCAGCAGCTTAGCGACATCAGGGATGAACACTGAAGCTTTCTTT. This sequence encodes CASSLATSGMNTEAFF.

In DNA, the CDR3 is TGCGCCAGCAGCCATTTAGGGACGGGAACCCTGAGGCAGTATTTT. Protein: CASSHLGTGTLRQYF. The chain recombines TRBV5-1 with TRBJ2-3; the D gene could be TRBD1 or TRBD2 (5 bases each). Per the germline V gene, CDR1 is SGHRS and CDR2 is YFSETQ. V was pared by 4 bases and J by 11 bases, with 23 bases between. CDR3 size: 15 residues.

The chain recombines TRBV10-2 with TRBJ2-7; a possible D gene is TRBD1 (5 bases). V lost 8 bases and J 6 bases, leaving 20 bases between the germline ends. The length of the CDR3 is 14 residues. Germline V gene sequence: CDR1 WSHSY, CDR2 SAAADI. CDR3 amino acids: CASGGAHYTTEQYF. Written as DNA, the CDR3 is TGCGCCAGCGGTGGGGCACATTATACAACCGAGCAGTACTTC.

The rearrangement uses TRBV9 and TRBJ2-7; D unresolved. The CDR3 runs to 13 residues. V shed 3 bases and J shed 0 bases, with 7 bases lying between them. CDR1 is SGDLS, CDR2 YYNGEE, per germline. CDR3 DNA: TGTGCCAGCAGCGGAACAAGCTCCTACGAGCAGTACTTC. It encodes CASSGTSSYEQYF.

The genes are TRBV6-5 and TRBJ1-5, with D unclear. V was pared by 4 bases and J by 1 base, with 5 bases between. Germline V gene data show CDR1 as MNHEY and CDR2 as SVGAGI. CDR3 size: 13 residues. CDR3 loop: CASSSMSNQPQHF. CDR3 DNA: TGTGCCAGCAGTTCCATGAGCAATCAGCCCCAGCATTTT.

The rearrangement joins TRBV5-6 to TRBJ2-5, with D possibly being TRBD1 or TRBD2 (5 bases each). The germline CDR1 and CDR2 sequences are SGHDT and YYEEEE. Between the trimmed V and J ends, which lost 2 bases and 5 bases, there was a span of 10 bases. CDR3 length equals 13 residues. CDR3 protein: CASSFEGTETQYF. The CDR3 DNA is TGTGCCAGCAGCTTTGAAGGGACGGAGACCCAGTACTTC.

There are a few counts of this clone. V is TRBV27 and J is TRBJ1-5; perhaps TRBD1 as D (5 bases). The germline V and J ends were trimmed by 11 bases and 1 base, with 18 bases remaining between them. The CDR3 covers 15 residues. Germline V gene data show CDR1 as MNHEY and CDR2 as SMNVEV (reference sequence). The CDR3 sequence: CAPREEQWSNQPQHF. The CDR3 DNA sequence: TGTGCCCCCAGGGAAGAGCAGTGGAGCAATCAGCCCCAGCATTTT.

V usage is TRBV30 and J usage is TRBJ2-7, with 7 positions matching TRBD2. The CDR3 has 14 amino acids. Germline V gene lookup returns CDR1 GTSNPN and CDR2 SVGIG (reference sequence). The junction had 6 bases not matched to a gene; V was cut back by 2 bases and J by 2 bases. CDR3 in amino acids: CAWSSGESAYEQYF. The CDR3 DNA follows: TGTGCCTGGAGTAGCGGGGAGAGCGCCTACGAGCAGTACTTC.

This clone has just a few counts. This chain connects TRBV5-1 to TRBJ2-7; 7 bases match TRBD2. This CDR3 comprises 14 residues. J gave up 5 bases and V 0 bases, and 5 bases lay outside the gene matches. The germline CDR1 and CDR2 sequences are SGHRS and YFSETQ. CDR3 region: CASSLVGGGDEQYF. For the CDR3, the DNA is TGCGCCAGCAGCTTGGTTGGGGGAGGGGACGAGCAGTACTTC.

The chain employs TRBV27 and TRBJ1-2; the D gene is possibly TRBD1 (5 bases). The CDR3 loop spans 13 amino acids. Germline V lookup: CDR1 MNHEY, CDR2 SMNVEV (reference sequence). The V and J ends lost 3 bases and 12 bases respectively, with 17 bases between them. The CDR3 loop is CASSFGQGGDHTF. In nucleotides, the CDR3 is TGTGCCAGCAGTTTCGGCCAGGGAGGGGATCACACCTTC.

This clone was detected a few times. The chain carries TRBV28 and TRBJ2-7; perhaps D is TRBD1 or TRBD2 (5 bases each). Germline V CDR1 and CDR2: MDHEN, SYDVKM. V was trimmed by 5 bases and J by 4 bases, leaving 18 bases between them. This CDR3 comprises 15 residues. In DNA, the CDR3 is TGTGCCAGCAGTACTCCGTCCGGGACCGTGTACGAGCAGTACTTC. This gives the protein CASSTPSGTVYEQYF.

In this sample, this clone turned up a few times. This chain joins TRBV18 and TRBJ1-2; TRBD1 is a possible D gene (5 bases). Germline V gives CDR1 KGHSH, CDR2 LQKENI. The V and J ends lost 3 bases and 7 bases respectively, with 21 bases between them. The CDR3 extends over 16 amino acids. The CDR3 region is CASSPTAGRASGGYTF. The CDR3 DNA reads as TGTGCCAGCTCACCCACGGCTGGCAGGGCTTCTGGTGGCTACACCTTC.

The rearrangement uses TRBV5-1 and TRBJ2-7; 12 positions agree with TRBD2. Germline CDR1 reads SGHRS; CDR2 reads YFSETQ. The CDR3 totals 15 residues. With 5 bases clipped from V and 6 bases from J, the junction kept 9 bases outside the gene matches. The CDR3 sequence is CASRPSRLAGAEQYF. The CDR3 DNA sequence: TGCGCCAGCAGGCCTTCCCGACTAGCGGGAGCCGAGCAGTACTTC.

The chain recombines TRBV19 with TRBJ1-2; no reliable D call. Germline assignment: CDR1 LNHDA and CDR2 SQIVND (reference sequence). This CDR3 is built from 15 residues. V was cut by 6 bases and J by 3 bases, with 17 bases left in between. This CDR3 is CASRDLTSLHYGYTF. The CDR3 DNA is TGTGCCAGTAGGGACCTGACATCGCTCCACTATGGCTACACCTTC.

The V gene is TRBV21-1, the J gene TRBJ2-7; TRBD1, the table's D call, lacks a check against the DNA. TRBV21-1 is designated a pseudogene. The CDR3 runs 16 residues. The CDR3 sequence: CASSTIALGQSYEQYF. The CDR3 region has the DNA TGTGCCAGCAGCACCATCGCCCTCGGACAGTCCTACGAGCAGTACTTC.

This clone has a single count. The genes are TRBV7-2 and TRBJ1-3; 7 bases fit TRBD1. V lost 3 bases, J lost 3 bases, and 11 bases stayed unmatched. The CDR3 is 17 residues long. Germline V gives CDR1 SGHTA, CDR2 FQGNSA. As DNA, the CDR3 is TGTGCCAGCAGCTTTCGTTCCGTTAACAGGGGTGGAAACACCATATATTTT. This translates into CASSFRSVNRGGNTIYF.

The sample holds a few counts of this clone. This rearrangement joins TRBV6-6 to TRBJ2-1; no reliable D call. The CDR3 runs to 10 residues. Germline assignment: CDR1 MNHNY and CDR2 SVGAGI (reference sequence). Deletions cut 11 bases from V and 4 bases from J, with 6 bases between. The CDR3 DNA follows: TGTGCCGGCGGTTACAATGAGCAGTTCTTC. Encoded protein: CAGGYNEQFF.

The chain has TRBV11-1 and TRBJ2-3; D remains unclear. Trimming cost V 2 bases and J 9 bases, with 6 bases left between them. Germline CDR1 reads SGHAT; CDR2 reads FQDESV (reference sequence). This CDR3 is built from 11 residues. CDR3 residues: CASSLQSTQYF. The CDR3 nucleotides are TGTGCCAGCAGCTTACAGAGCACGCAGTATTTT.

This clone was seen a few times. In DNA, the CDR3 is TGTGCCTGGAGTGGGCAGAGCGAAGGCTACACCTTC. Translated, it gives CAWSGQSEGYTF. The V call is TRBV30, the J call TRBJ1-2; D is uncertain. CDR1 is GTSNPN, CDR2 SVGIG, per germline (reference sequence). Deletions cut 1 base from V and 8 bases from J, with 11 bases between. The CDR3 totals 12 residues.

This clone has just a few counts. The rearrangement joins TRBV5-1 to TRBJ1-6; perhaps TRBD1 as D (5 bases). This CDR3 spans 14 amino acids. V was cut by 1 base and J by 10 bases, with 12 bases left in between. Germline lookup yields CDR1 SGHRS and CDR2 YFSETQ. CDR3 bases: TGCGCCAGCAGCTTGCACCAGGGCGGATCACCCCTCCACTTT. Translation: CASSLHQGGSPLHF. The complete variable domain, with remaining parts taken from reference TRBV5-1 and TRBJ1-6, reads KAGVTQTPRYLIKTRGQQVTLSCSPISGHRSVSWYQQTPGQGLQFLFEYFSETQRNKGNFPGRFSGRQFSNSRSEMNVSTLELGDSALYLCASSLHQGGSPLHFGNGTRLTVT.

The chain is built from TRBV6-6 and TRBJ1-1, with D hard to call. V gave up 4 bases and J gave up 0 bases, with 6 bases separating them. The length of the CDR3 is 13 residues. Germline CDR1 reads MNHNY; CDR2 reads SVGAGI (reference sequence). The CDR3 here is CASSFPMNTEAFF. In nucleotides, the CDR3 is TGTGCCAGCAGTTTTCCCATGAACACTGAAGCTTTCTTT.

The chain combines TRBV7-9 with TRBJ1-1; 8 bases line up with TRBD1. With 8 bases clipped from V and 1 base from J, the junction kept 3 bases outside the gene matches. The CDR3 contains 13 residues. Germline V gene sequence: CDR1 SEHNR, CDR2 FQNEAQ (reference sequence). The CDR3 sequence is CASDRGENTEAFF. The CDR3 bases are TGTGCCAGCGACAGGGGCGAGAACACTGAAGCTTTCTTT.

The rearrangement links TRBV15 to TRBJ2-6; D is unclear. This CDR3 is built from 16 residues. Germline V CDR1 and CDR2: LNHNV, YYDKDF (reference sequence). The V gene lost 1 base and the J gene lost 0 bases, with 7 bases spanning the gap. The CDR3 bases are TGTGCCACCAGCAGAGCCCGGAGCTCTGGGGCCAACGTCCTGACTTTC. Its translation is CATSRARSSGANVLTF.

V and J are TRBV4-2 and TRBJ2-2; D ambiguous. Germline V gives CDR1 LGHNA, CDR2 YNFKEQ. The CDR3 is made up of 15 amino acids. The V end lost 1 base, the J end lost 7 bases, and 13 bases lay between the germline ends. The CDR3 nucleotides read TGTGCCAGCAGCCAAGGCGACCCGCACGGCGGGGAGCTGTTTTTT. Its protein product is CASSQGDPHGGELFF.

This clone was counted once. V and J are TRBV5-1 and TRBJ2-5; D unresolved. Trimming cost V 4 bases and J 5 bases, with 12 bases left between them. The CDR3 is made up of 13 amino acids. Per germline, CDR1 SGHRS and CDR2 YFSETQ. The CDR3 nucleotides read TGCGCCAGCAGCCCGCTCAAAGGCGAGACCCAGTACTTC. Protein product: CASSPLKGETQYF.